These 17 T cell receptor beta chains were sequenced from one sample in a study of read filtering for tumor transcriptome and immune sequencing. The library was built from about 0.4 ug RNA with molecular barcoded adaptors for alpha/delta and beta/gamma chains. A single record per CDR3 protein comes from TCRdb applying MiXCR to the reads. Here the sample spans some 38,000 distinct CDR3 sequences, roughly an eighth being singletons. The specimen sequenced was a population of CD138-negative cells sorted from bone marrow. All receptors come from a donor older than 35 with multiple myeloma.

The table lists this clonotype with many counts. The chain recombines TRBV5-1 with TRBJ2-5; D possibly corresponds to TRBD1 (6 bases). Trimming took 6 bases from V and 4 from J, leaving 13 bases between them. The germline V gene has CDR1 SGHRS and CDR2 YFSETQ. The CDR3 loop spans 13 amino acids. In DNA form, the CDR3 reads TGCGCCAGCAACCAGGGGATAGGAGAGACCCAGTACTTC. Translating it yields CASNQGIGETQYF.

This clonotype was seen at least ten times. The rearrangement joins TRBV12-3 or TRBV12-4 to TRBJ1-3; D not certain. This CDR3 comprises 13 residues. Trimming took 3 bases from V and 0 from J, leaving 3 bases between them. The CDR3 DNA reads as TGTGCCAGCAGTTTCTTCTCTGGAAACACCATATATTTT. Protein sequence: CASSFFSGNTIYF.

This clonotype was observed many times. Here the CDR3 DNA reads TGTGCCAGCAGTTTTTGGGGGAACACTGAAGCTTTCTTT. Amino acids: CASSFWGNTEAFF. V is TRBV12-3 or TRBV12-4 and J is TRBJ1-1; D is ambiguous. This CDR3 is built from 13 residues. V lost 3 bases and J lost 1, with 6 bases in between.

This clonotype was counted a few times. This sequence may be a read error, since a much larger clone differs from it by one base. The chain employs TRBV28 and TRBJ2-2; D possibly matches TRBD1 or TRBD2 (5 bases each). The CDR3 contains 14 residues. Trimming cost V 3 bases and J 3 bases, with 8 bases left between them. The germline V gene has CDR1 MDHEN and CDR2 SYDVKM. The CDR3 DNA sequence: TGTGCCAGCAGTTTCTCGGGGCACACCGGGGAGCTGTTTTTT. Translated, it gives CASSFSGHTGELFF.

The chain couples TRBV30 to TRBJ2-7; D gene uncertain. The CDR3 spans 12 residues. The V and J ends lost 5 bases and 6 bases respectively, with 14 bases between them. Per germline, CDR1 GTSNPN and CDR2 SVGIG (reference sequence). The chain's CDR3 is CAWQFLEVEQYF. CDR3 in DNA: TGTGCCTGGCAGTTCTTAGAGGTCGAGCAGTACTTC.

This clonotype was observed at least ten times. V and J are TRBV6-1 and TRBJ2-7; possible D gene TRBD1, 5 bases. V was trimmed by 6 bases and J by 1 base, leaving 13 bases between them. Per germline, CDR1 MNHNS and CDR2 SASEGT. The length of the CDR3 is 14 residues. CDR3 bases: TGTGCCAGCAGCCAGCGACAGAATTCCTACGAGCAGTACTTC. This translates into CASSQRQNSYEQYF.

For this clonotype: Since a much larger clone is just one base distant, this may be a read error. The V and J genes are TRBV3-1 and TRBJ2-5; TRBD2 is a possible D gene (5 bases). The germline V and J ends were trimmed by 0 bases and 9 bases, with 11 bases remaining between them. Germline V gene lookup returns CDR1 LGHDT and CDR2 YNNKEL (reference sequence). The CDR3 covers 13 residues. CDR3 residues: CASSQDFMEAQYF. The CDR3 nucleotides read TGTGCCAGCAGCCAAGATTTTATGGAGGCCCAGTACTTC.

This clonotype was detected ten times or more. The rearrangement joins TRBV21-1 to TRBJ2-3; TRBD1, the table's D call, was not compared with the DNA. TRBV21-1 is termed a pseudogene. This CDR3 has 16 residues. CDR3 sequence reads: CASSKPDRGRPDTQYF. CDR3 nucleotide sequence: TGTGCCAGCAGCAAACCGGACAGGGGGCGTCCAGATACGCAGTATTTT.

This clonotype was detected ten times or more. The chain uses TRBV4-1 and TRBJ1-4, with TRBD1 identical over 9 bases. Germline-derived CDR1 and CDR2 are MGHRA and YSYEKL. The CDR3 spans 16 residues. V lost 2 bases and J lost 8; bases outside the gene matches: 9. This chain's CDR3 is CASSQPGRTGEEKLFF. The CDR3 nucleotides read TGCGCCAGCAGCCAACCCGGGAGGACAGGGGAGGAAAAACTGTTTTTT.

This clonotype was picked up many times. V usage is TRBV28 and J usage is TRBJ2-7; D unclear. The CDR3 extends over 11 amino acids. Germline CDR1 is MDHEN and CDR2 is SYDVKM. V lost 7 bases to trimming and J lost 0 bases, with 4 bases between them. Here the CDR3 reads CASTDSYEQYF. CDR3 nucleotide sequence: TGTGCCAGCACAGACTCCTACGAGCAGTACTTC.

As regards this clonotype: A far bigger clonotype differs at one base, so this is likely a read error. The rearrangement links TRBV6-1 to TRBJ2-5; the match to TRBD1 covers 8 bases. This CDR3 is 17 amino acids long. The V and J ends lost 5 bases and 3 bases, in that order; junction bases with no gene match: 14. Germline-derived CDR1 and CDR2 are MNHNS and SASEGT. The CDR3 protein is CASSCPLTDRGEETQYF. In DNA form, the CDR3 reads TGTGCCAGCAGTTGCCCCCTGACCGACAGGGGAGAAGAGACCCAGTACTTC.

In its sample, this clonotype was seen a few times. The genes are TRBV20-1 and TRBJ2-7, with D perhaps matching TRBD1 (6 bases). Deletions cut 2 bases from V and 4 bases from J, with 21 bases between. The CDR3 has 16 residues. From germline, CDR1 is DFQATT and CDR2 SNEGSKA (reference sequence). CDR3 amino acids: CSARNPQGRLGYEQYF. In DNA, the CDR3 is TGCAGTGCTAGAAATCCACAGGGTCGTCTTGGATACGAGCAGTACTTC.

The DNA of the CDR3 is TGTGCCAGCAGCTTAGCGCAAGGGTTCACTGAAGCTTTCTTT. Translating gives CASSLAQGFTEAFF. The chain combines TRBV7-9 with TRBJ1-1; the D is unclear. The CDR3 spans 14 residues. V lost 0 bases to trimming and J lost 4 bases, with 9 bases between them. In germline, CDR1 is SEHNR, CDR2 FQNEAQ (reference sequence).

The sample holds many counts of this clonotype. This chain uses TRBV9 with TRBJ2-2, with 12 positions matching TRBD2. V shed 5 bases, J shed 3 bases, and the junction held 2 bases outside the gene matches. The CDR3 length is 15 residues. The germline CDR1 and CDR2 sequences are SGDLS and YYNGEE. The chain's CDR3 is CASRGTSGYTGELFF. The CDR3 nucleotides read TGTGCCAGCAGGGGGACTAGCGGGTACACCGGGGAGCTGTTTTTT.

A remark on this clonotype: This could be a read error, since a much larger clone is one nucleotide away. This rearrangement joins TRBV25-1 to TRBJ2-2; 12 bases align to TRBD1. Germline V gene lookup returns CDR1 MGHDK and CDR2 SYGVNS. There are 18 residues in the CDR3. CDR3 nucleotide sequence: TGTGCCAGCAGTGATCCCGGGACAGGGGGCCGGAACACCGGGGAGCTGCTTTTT. It yields the protein CASSDPGTGGRNTGELLF.

In its sample, this clonotype was seen many times. V usage is TRBV29-1 and J usage is TRBJ2-5; D gene uncertain. Germline CDR1 and CDR2: SQVTM and ANQGSEA. The CDR3 has 13 residues. Trimming shortened V by 0 bases and J by 4 bases, and 9 bases separated the two germline ends. CDR3 protein: CSVEDLQRETQYF. As DNA, the CDR3 is TGCAGCGTTGAAGATCTTCAGCGAGAGACCCAGTACTTC.

Many counts were recorded for this clonotype. The V gene is TRBV27, the J gene TRBJ2-5; D might be TRBD1 (6 bases). The ends were cut back, 6 bases at V and 0 bases at J, with 14 bases in the middle. Germline CDR1 is MNHEY and CDR2 is SMNVEV (reference sequence). This CDR3 spans 15 amino acids. The CDR3: CASRTQGHYQETQYF. CDR3 DNA: TGTGCCAGCAGGACCCAGGGACATTACCAAGAGACCCAGTACTTC.